The rows below give T cell receptor beta chains drawn from one sample of a study of shared clonotypes between healthy human individuals. Produced via immunoSEQ multiplex PCR; TCRdb's table is partial and in-frame only. This sample has 1,400,000 or so clones, with 97% to 99% found just once. Sequenced input: naive CD4+ T cells sorted from blood. Every receptor here comes from a man aged 30 to 45 in good health. Both conserved end residues are part of each CDR3. The D gene is left open where the match is weak. Size values are once, few and many counts, or a class for expanded clones, and some rows have none.

>-|TRBV14|-|TRBJ1-5
CASSQDLDQPQHF
TGTGCCAGCAGCCAAGATCTTGATCAGCCCCAGCATTTT
>-|TRBV10-2|once|TRBJ2-3
CASSEGTVAGWVPQYF
TGCGCCAGCAGTGAGGGGACAGTAGCGGGATGGGTCCCGCAGTATTTT
>-|TRBV4-1|-|TRBJ1-1
CASSQEAGMNTEAFF
TGCGCCAGCAGCCAAGAGGCTGGCATGAACACTGAAGCTTTCTTT
>-|TRBV18|once|TRBJ1-1
CASSPPPTPVEAFF
TGTGCCAGCTCACCGCCCCCAACCCCGGTGGAGGCTTTCTTT
>TRBD2|TRBV6-5|-|TRBJ2-3
CASTNSGGSTDTQYF
TGTGCCAGCACCAACAGCGGGGGGTCCACAGATACGCAGTATTTT
>-|TRBV7-2|-|TRBJ1-2
CASSSAQGLRGYGYTF
TGTGCCAGCAGCTCAGCACAGGGCCTTCGGGGCTATGGCTACACCTTC
>-|TRBV18|-|TRBJ2-6
CASSPLKASGANVLTF
TGTGCCAGCTCACCCCTAAAAGCGAGTGGGGCCAACGTCCTGACTTTC
>-|TRBV11-2|-|TRBJ2-1
CASSLASVTYNEQFF
TGTGCCAGCAGCTTAGCCTCAGTTACCTACAATGAGCAGTTCTTC
>TRBD2|TRBV9|once|TRBJ2-5
CASSVTSGGETQYF
TGTGCCAGCAGCGTAACTAGCGGAGGAGAGACCCAGTACTTC
>-|TRBV7-6|-|TRBJ2-3
CAGTATGHTQYF
TGTGCCGGCACCGCCACCGGGCATACGCAGTATTTT
>TRBD2|TRBV5-3|-|TRBJ2-7
CARSFSGRAPYEQYF
TGTGCCAGAAGCTTTAGCGGGAGGGCCCCCTACGAGCAGTACTTC
>-|TRBV7-2|once|TRBJ1-2
CASSLDWPGDVDGYTF
TGTGCCAGCAGCTTGGATTGGCCAGGGGACGTGGATGGCTACACCTTC
>TRBD2|TRBV5-5|-|TRBJ2-5
CASSKIPGGETQYF
TGTGCCAGCAGCAAAATCCCGGGAGGGGAGACCCAGTACTTC
>TRBD1|TRBV7-2|-|TRBJ2-7
CASSWTSGQGNSYEQYF
TGTGCCAGCAGCTGGACATCGGGACAGGGGAACTCCTACGAGCAGTACTTC
>-|TRBV7-9|once|TRBJ1-2
CASSPRGEGDDGYTF
TGTGCCAGCAGCCCCCGAGGGGAGGGAGATGATGGCTACACCTTC
>-|TRBV7-9|-|TRBJ1-5
CASSAGRTKQPQHF
TGTGCCAGCAGCGCGGGACGGACTAAGCAGCCCCAGCATTTT
>-|TRBV28|-|TRBJ1-5
CASSSDSNQPQHF
TGTGCCAGCAGTTCTGATAGCAATCAGCCCCAGCATTTT
>TRBD1|TRBV18|-|TRBJ2-5
CASSPLGPGGLETQYF
TGTGCCAGCTCACCACTCGGGCCAGGGGGCTTAGAGACCCAGTACTTC
>-|TRBV4-3|-|TRBJ1-1
CASGTPTEAFF
TGCGCCAGCGGCACCCCCACTGAAGCTTTCTTT
>TRBD2|TRBV28|-|TRBJ2-1
CASSLVVAGDNEQFF
TGTGCCAGCAGTTTGGTGGTAGCGGGAGATAATGAGCAGTTCTTC
>TRBD1|TRBV6-5|-|TRBJ2-5
CASKTGVETQYF
TGTGCCAGCAAGACAGGGGTCGAGACCCAGTACTTC
>-|TRBV28|-|TRBJ2-2
CASSLAQNTGELFF
TGTGCCAGCAGCCTTGCCCAAAACACCGGGGAGCTGTTTTTT
>TRBD2|TRBV4-1|once|TRBJ2-3
CASSRVTSGSLKDTQYF
TGCGCCAGCAGCCGAGTGACTAGCGGGAGTTTGAAAGATACGCAGTATTTT
>TRBD1|TRBV7-2|-|TRBJ2-5
CASSSVAGTGETQYF
TGTGCCAGCAGCTCCGTCGCCGGGACAGGGGAGACCCAGTACTTC
>-|TRBV19|-|TRBJ2-7
CASTQGGGEQYF
TGTGCCAGTACCCAAGGGGGGGGCGAGCAGTACTTC
>-|TRBV19|-|TRBJ1-1
CASRLFPGPLNTEAFF
TGTGCCAGTAGGCTTTTCCCGGGACCGCTGAACACTGAAGCTTTCTTT
>-|TRBV7-2|-|TRBJ1-4
CASSSETAGRNEKLFF
TGTGCCAGCAGCAGCGAGACCGCCGGCCGTAATGAAAAACTGTTTTTT
>TRBD2|TRBV18|-|TRBJ2-1
CASSPSTSGNYNEQFF
TGTGCCAGCTCACCGTCGACTAGCGGTAACTACAATGAGCAGTTCTTC
>-|TRBV7-9|-|TRBJ2-7
CASSRDGNGEQYF
TGTGCCAGCAGCCGGGACGGCAACGGCGAGCAGTACTTC
>TRBD2|TRBV5-1|-|TRBJ2-2
CASSSSGNRNTGELFF
TGCGCCAGCAGCTCCAGCGGGAATCGGAACACCGGGGAGCTGTTTTTT
>-|TRBV7-3|-|TRBJ2-3
CASSASTDTQYF
TGTGCCAGCAGCGCCAGCACAGATACGCAGTATTTT
>TRBD2|TRBV27|-|TRBJ2-2
CASRHYLGLAGAGELFF
TGTGCCAGCAGACACTACCTCGGACTAGCGGGAGCCGGGGAGCTGTTTTTT
>TRBD1|TRBV5-1|-|TRBJ2-7
CASSLTGTGWYEQYF
TGCGCCAGCAGCTTAACCGGGACAGGGTGGTACGAGCAGTACTTC
>TRBD2|TRBV9|-|TRBJ2-7
CASSVEEREGDEQYF
TGTGCCAGCAGCGTAGAGGAGCGGGAGGGCGACGAGCAGTACTTC
>TRBD1|TRBV2|-|TRBJ2-3
CASSELQGVGDTQYF
TGTGCCAGCAGTGAACTACAGGGGGTGGGGGATACGCAGTATTTT
>TRBD1|TRBV6-6|-|TRBJ2-7
CASSYLMGQYEQYF
TGTGCCAGCAGTTACCTAATGGGACAGTACGAGCAGTACTTC
>TRBD2|TRBV6-6|-|TRBJ2-1
CASSYGLAGPYNEQFF
TGTGCCAGCAGTTATGGGCTAGCGGGACCCTACAATGAGCAGTTCTTC
>-|TRBV9|-|TRBJ2-1
CASSVTGNYNEQFF
TGTGCCAGCAGCGTAACAGGGAACTACAATGAGCAGTTCTTC
>TRBD2|TRBV5-1|-|TRBJ2-2
CASSPSFLAGEGGELFF
TGCGCCAGCAGCCCCTCATTCCTAGCGGGAGAGGGCGGGGAGCTGTTTTTT
>-|TRBV7-2|-|TRBJ2-1
CASSLAASSYNEQFF
TGTGCCAGCAGCTTAGCGGCGAGCTCCTACAATGAGCAGTTCTTC
>TRBD1|TRBV30|once|TRBJ2-7
CAWSKGAGEQYF
TGTGCCTGGAGTAAGGGGGCGGGTGAGCAGTACTTC
>TRBD2|TRBV7-2|-|TRBJ2-5
CASSAKRLAGVETQYF
TGTGCCAGCAGCGCCAAACGACTAGCGGGAGTGGAGACCCAGTACTTC
>TRBD2|TRBV6-1|-|TRBJ2-7
CASSEAAGAYEQYF
TGTGCCAGCAGTGAAGCGGCGGGAGCCTACGAGCAGTACTTC
>-|TRBV28|once|TRBJ1-5
CASTDNQPQHF
TGTGCCAGCACCGACAATCAGCCCCAGCATTTT
>-|TRBV10-1|once|TRBJ1-1
CASSPPGEYTEAFF
TGCGCCAGCAGTCCGCCCGGAGAATACACTGAAGCTTTCTTT
>-|TRBV7-9|-|TRBJ1-5
CASSEGNQPQHF
TGTGCCAGCAGCGAGGGGAATCAGCCCCAGCATTTT
>-|TRBV9|-|TRBJ2-7
CASSVDGPSYEQYF
TGTGCCAGCAGCGTAGACGGGCCGTCCTACGAGCAGTACTTC
>TRBD2|TRBV25-1|once|TRBJ2-1
CASSQTSGTWQFF
TGTGCCAGCAGCCAGACTAGCGGGACGTGGCAGTTCTTC
>TRBD2|TRBV10-2|-|TRBJ2-2
CASSELGLAGGRVGELFF
TGCGCCAGCAGTGAGCTAGGACTAGCGGGAGGGAGAGTCGGGGAGCTGTTTTTT
>-|TRBV7-2|-|TRBJ2-7
CASSLLGGRYEQYF
TGTGCCAGCAGCCTACTGGGGGGGCGATACGAGCAGTACTTC
>-|TRBV29-1|-|TRBJ2-3
CSVLARDTQYF
TGCAGCGTCCTAGCGAGAGATACGCAGTATTTT
>-|TRBV7-9|-|TRBJ2-3
CASSSRGVGDTQYF
TGTGCCAGCAGCTCGAGGGGTGTCGGGGATACGCAGTATTTT